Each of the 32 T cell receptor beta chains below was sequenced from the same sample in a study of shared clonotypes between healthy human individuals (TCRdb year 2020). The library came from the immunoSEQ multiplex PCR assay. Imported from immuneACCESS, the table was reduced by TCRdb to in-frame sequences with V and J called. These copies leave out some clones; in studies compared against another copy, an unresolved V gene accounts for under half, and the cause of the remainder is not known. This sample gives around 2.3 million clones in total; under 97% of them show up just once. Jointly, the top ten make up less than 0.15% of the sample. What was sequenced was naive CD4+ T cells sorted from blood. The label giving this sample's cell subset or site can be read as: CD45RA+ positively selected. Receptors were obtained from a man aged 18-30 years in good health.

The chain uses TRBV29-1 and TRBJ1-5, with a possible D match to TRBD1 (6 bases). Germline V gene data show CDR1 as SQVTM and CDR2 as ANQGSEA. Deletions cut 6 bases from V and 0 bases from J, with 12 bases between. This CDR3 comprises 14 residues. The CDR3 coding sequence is TGCAGCGTCCCGGGGGGCAGTAGCAATCAGCCCCAGCATTTT. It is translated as CSVPGGSSNQPQHF. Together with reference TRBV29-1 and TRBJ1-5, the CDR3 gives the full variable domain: SAVISQKPSRDICQRGTSLTIQCQVDSQVTMMFWYRQQPGQSLTLIATANQGSEATYESGFVIDKFPISRPNLTFSTLTVSNMSPEDSSIYLCSVPGGSSNQPQHFGDGTRLSIL.

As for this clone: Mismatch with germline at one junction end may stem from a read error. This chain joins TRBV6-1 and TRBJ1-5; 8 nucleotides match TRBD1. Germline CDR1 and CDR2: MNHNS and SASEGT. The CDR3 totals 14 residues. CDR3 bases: TGTGCCTGCAGCGGGCCCAGGGGGCATCAGCCCCAGCATTTT. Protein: CACSGPRGHQPQHF.

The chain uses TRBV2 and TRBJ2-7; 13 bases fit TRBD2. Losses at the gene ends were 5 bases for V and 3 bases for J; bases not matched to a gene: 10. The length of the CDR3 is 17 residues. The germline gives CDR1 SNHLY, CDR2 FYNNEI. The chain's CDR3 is CASSRAGLAGIFYEQYF. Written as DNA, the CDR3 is TGTGCCAGCAGTCGGGCGGGACTAGCGGGAATATTCTACGAGCAGTACTTC.

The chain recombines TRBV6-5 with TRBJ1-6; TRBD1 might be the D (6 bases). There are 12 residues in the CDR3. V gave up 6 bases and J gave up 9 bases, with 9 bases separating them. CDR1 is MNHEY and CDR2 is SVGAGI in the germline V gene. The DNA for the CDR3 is TGTGCCAGCAGAGGACAGCTTTCACCCCTCCACTTT. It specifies CASRGQLSPLHF.

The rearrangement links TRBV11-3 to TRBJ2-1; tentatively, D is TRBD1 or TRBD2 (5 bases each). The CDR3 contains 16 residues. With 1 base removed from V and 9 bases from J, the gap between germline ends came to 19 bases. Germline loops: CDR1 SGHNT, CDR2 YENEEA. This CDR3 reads CASSLAGPAVVGEQFF. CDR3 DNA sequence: TGTGCCAGCAGCTTAGCGGGGCCAGCTGTAGTTGGTGAGCAGTTCTTC.

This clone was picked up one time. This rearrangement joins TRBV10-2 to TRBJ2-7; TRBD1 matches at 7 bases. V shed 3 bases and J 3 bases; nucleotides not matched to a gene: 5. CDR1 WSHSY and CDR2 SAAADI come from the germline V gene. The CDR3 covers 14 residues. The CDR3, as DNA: TGCGCCAGCAGTGACAGGGGGACGGGCTACGAGCAGTACTTC. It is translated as CASSDRGTGYEQYF.

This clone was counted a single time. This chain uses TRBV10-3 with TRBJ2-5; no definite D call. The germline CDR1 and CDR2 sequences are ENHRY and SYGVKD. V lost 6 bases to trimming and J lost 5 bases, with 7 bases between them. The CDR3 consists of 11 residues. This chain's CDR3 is CAISIGETQYF. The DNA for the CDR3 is TGTGCCATCAGCATCGGGGAGACCCAGTACTTC.

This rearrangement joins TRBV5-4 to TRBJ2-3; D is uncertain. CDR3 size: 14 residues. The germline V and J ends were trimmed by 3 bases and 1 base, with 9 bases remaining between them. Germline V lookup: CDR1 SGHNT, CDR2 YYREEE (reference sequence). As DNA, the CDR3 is TGTGCCAGCAGCTCCCCACTCGGCACAGATACGCAGTATTTT. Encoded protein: CASSSPLGTDTQYF.

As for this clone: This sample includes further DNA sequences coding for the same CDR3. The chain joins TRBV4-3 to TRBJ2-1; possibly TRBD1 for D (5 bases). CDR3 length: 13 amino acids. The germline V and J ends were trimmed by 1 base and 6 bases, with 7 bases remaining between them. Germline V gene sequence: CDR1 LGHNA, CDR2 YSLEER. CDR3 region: CASSQVTGNEQFF. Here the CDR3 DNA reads TGCGCCAGCAGCCAAGTTACAGGCAATGAGCAGTTCTTC.

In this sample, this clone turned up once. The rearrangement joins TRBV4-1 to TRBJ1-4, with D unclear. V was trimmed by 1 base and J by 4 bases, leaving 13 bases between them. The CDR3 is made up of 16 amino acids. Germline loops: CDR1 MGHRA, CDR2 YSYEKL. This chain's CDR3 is CASSQGNRFYNEKLFF. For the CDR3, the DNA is TGCGCCAGCAGCCAAGGGAACAGATTTTATAATGAAAAACTGTTTTTT.

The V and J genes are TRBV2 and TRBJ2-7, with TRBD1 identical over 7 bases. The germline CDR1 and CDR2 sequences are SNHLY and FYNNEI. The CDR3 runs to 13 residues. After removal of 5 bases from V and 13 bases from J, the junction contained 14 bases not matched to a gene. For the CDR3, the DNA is TGTGCCAGCAGTCCTTTAACCGGGACAGCGATCTACTTC. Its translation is CASSPLTGTAIYF. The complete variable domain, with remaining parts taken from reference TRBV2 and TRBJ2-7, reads EPEVTQTPSHQVTQMGQEVILRCVPISNHLYFYWYRQILGQKVEFLVSFYNNEISEKSEIFDDQFSVERPDGSNFTLKIRSTKLEDSAMYFCASSPLTGTAIYFGPGTRLTVT.

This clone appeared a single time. The CDR3 DNA reads TGTGCCAGCAGATTGGACAGGAACACCGGGGAGCTGTTTTTT. As protein: CASRLDRNTGELFF. The J gene is TRBJ2-2, the V gene TRBV6-5, with a possible D match to TRBD1 (6 bases). Germline CDR1 is MNHEY and CDR2 is SVGAGI. The length of the CDR3 is 14 residues. Deletions cut 6 bases from V and 1 base from J, with 9 bases between.

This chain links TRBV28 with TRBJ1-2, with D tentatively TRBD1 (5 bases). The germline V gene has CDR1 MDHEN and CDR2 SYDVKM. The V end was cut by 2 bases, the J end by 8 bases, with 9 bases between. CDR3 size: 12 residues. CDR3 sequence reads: CASSLRGRGYTF. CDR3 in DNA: TGTGCCAGCAGTTTAAGGGGTAGGGGCTACACCTTC.

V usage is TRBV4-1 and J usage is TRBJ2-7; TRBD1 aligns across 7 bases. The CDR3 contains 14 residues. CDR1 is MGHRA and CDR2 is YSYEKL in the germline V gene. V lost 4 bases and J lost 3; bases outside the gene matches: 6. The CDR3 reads CASSRSTGDYEQYF. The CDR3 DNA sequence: TGCGCCAGCAGCCGGTCTACAGGGGACTACGAGCAGTACTTC.

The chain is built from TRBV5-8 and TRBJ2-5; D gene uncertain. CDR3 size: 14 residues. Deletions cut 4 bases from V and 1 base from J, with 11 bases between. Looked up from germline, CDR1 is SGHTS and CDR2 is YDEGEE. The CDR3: CASSPSVIQETQYF. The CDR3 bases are TGTGCCAGCAGCCCAAGTGTGATCCAAGAGACCCAGTACTTC.

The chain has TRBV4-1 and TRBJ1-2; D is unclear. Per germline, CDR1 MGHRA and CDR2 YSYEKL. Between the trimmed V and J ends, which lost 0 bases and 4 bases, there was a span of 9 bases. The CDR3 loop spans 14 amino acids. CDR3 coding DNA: TGCGCCAGCAGCCAAGATTTATCGCTCTATGGCTACACCTTC. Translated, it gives CASSQDLSLYGYTF.

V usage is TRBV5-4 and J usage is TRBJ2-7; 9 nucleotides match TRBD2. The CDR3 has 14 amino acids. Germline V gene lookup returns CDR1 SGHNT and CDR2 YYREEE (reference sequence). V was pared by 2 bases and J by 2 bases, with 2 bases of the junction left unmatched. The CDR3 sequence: CASSFAGGAYEQYF. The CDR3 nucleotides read TGTGCCAGCAGCTTCGCGGGGGGGGCCTACGAGCAGTACTTC.

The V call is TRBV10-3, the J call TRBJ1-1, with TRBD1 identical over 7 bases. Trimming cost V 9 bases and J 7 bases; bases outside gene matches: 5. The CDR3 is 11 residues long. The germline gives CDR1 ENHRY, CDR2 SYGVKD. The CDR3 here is CAIGQASEAFF. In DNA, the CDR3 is TGTGCCATTGGACAGGCTAGTGAAGCTTTCTTT.

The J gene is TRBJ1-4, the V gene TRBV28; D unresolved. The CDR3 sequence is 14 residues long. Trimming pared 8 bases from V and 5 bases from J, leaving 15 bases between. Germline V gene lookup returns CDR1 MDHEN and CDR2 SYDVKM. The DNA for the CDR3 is TGTGCCAGCCTCTCAGGCGGTAGAAATGAAAAACTGTTTTTT. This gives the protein CASLSGGRNEKLFF.

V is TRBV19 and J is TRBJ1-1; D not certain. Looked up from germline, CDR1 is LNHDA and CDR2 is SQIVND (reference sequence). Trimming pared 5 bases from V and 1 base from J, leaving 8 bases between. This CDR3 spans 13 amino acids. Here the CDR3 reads CASSPVSNTEAFF. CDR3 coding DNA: TGTGCCAGTAGTCCGGTTTCGAACACTGAAGCTTTCTTT.

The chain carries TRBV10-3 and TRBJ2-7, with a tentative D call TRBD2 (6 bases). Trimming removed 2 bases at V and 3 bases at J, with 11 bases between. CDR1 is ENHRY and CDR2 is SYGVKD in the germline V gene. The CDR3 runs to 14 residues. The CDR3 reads CAISEGGWGYEQYF. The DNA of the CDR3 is TGTGCCATCAGTGAGGGAGGGTGGGGCTACGAGCAGTACTTC.

Here the CDR3 DNA reads TGTGCCTATTCCGGGACACCCACACCTGGGGCCAACGTCCTGACTTTC. It encodes CAYSGTPTPGANVLTF. The chain is built from TRBV30 and TRBJ2-6; D is perhaps TRBD1 (6 bases). The CDR3 length is 16 residues. The V and J ends lost 7 bases and 2 bases respectively, with 18 bases between them. Per germline, CDR1 GTSNPN and CDR2 SVGIG (reference sequence). Full variable domain (outside the CDR3, taken from reference TRBV30 and TRBJ2-6): SQTIHQWPATLVQPVGSPLSLECTVEGTSNPNLYWYRQAAGRGLQLLFYSVGIGQISSEVPQNLSASRPQDRQFILSSKKLLLSDSGFYLCAYSGTPTPGANVLTFGAGSRLTVL.

The CDR3 region is CASSQQIQGRSGELFF. The DNA for the CDR3 is TGCGCCAGCAGCCAACAAATACAGGGGAGGTCCGGGGAGCTGTTTTTT. The chain couples TRBV4-1 to TRBJ2-2; perhaps TRBD1 as D (7 bases). V gave up 2 bases and J gave up 6 bases, with 16 bases separating them. Germline V CDR1 and CDR2: MGHRA, YSYEKL. The CDR3 is made up of 16 amino acids.

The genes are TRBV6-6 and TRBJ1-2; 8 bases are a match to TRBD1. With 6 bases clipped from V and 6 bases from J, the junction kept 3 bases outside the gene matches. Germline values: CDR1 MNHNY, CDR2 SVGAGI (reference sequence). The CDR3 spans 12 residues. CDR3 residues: CASSWTGNGYTF. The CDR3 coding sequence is TGTGCCAGCAGCTGGACAGGGAATGGCTACACCTTC.

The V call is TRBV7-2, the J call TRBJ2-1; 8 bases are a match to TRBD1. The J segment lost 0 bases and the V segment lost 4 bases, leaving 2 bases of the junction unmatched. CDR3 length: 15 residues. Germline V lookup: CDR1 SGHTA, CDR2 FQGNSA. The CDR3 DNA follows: TGTGCCAGCAGCTCAACAGGGGGCTCCTACAATGAGCAGTTCTTC. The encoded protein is CASSSTGGSYNEQFF.

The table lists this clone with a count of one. For the CDR3, the DNA is TGTGCCAGTAGTTACCCGGGACAGATTAACACCGGGGAGCTGTTTTTT. Translation: CASSYPGQINTGELFF. The chain carries TRBV19 and TRBJ2-2, with 7 positions matching TRBD1. V lost 5 bases, J lost 2 bases, and 8 bases stayed unmatched. Germline CDR1 is LNHDA and CDR2 is SQIVND (reference sequence). This CDR3 is 16 amino acids long.

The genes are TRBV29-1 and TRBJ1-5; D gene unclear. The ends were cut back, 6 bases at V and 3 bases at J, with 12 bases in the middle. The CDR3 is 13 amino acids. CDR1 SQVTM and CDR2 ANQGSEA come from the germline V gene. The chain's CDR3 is CSVGSSTNQPQHF. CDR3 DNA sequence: TGCAGCGTCGGATCGAGTACCAATCAGCCCCAGCATTTT.

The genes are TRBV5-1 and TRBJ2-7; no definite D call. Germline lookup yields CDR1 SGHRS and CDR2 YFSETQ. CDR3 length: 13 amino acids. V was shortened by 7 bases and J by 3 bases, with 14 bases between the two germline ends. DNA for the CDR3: TGCGCCAGCGGCCCCGATAACCACTACGAGCAGTACTTC. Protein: CASGPDNHYEQYF.

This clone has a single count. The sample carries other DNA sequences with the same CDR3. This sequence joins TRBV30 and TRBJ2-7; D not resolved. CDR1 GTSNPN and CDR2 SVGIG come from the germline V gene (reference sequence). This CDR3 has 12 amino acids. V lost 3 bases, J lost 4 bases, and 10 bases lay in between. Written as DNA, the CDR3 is TGTGCCTGGAGCCTTGGTTTTTACGAGCAGTACTTC. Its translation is CAWSLGFYEQYF.

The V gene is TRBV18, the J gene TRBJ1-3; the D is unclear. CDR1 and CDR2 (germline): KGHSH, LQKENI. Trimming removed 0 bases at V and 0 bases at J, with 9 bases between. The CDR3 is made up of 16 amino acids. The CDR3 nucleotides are TGTGCCAGCTCACCACCAGGAGGGCTCTCTGGAAACACCATATATTTT. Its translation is CASSPPGGLSGNTIYF.

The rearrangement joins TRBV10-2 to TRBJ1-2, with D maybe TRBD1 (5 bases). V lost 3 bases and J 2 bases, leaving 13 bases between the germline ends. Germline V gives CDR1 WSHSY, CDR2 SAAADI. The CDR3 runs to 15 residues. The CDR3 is CASSDRPGGNYGYTF. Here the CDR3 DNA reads TGCGCCAGCAGTGATCGGCCCGGGGGAAACTATGGCTACACCTTC.

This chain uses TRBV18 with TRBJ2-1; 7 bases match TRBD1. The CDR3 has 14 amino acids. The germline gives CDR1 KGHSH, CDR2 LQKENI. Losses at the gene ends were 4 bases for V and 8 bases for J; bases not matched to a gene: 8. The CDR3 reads CASSHTDRVHEQFF. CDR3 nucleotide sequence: TGTGCCAGCTCACATACAGACAGGGTCCATGAGCAGTTCTTC. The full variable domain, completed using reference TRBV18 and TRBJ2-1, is NAGVMQNPRHLVRRRGQEARLRCSPMKGHSHVYWYRQLPEEGLKFMVYLQKENIIDESGMPKERFSAEFPKEGPSILRIQQVVRGDSAAYFCASSHTDRVHEQFFGPGTRLTVL.